This entry describes one TCR beta chain. The sample comes from a study of blood T cell repertoires in COVID-19. Only in-frame clones appear in the TCRdb table, and some are missing; sequencing was by immunoSEQ multiplex PCR. The data show 100,000 to 150,000 clones, under 85% seen once. This TCR was sampled from a man aged 55-75 years with acute or convalescent COVID-19. Sample: peripheral blood.

The DNA for the CDR3 is TGCGCCAGCAGCCCTCGGGGGGAGGGCCGGACCGGGGAGCTGTTTTTT. It encodes CASSPRGEGRTGELFF. This sequence joins TRBV5-1 and TRBJ2-2; 7 nucleotides agree with TRBD2. Losses at the gene ends were 4 bases for V and 5 bases for J; bases not matched to a gene: 11. The CDR3 runs 16 residues. CDR1 is SGHRS and CDR2 is YFSETQ in the germline V gene.